These T cell receptor beta chains were read from a single sample in a study of monozygotic twins with cystic fibrosis. The protocol was immunoSEQ multiplex PCR, while the TCRdb copy is restricted to in-frame clones and leaves out a portion. The data show 25,000 to 30,000 clones, 85% seen once. The sequencing sample was made of blood. Source of these receptors: a girl aged 2 to 9 with cystic fibrosis. CDR3s include the opening cysteine and the closing phenylalanine or tryptophan. D genes are given only for firm matches. Size is omitted from some rows. Given values are once, few, many or a class for expanded clones.

>NA|TRBJ1-1|TRBV10-3|NA
TGTGCCATCACCCCCGGGGGGGCTGAAGCTTTCTTT
CAITPGGAEAFF
>NA|TRBJ2-5|TRBV19|NA
TGTGCCAGTAGTATTCGCAGGGGCGCAGAGACCCAGTACTTC
CASSIRRGAETQYF
>few|TRBJ2-1|TRBV19|TRBD2
TGTGCCAGTAACCCACTAGCGGGAGACGTCGATGAGCAGTTCTTC
CASNPLAGDVDEQFF
>NA|TRBJ2-1|TRBV30|TRBD2
TGTGCCTGGAGTGTATTAGCGGGGAACAATGAGCAGTTCTTC
CAWSVLAGNNEQFF
>NA|TRBJ2-7|TRBV4-1|TRBD2
TGCGCCAGCAGCCAAGTAGCGGGTTCCTCCTACGAGCAGTACTTC
CASSQVAGSSYEQYF
>few|TRBJ1-1|TRBV5-1|NA
TGCGCCAGCAGCTTGGGGGACGTACCGAACACTGAAGCTTTCTTT
CASSLGDVPNTEAFF
>NA|TRBJ2-7|TRBV27|NA
TGTGCCAGCCTTCAGTCGGCAGGGGAGTGGGACGAGCAGTACTTC
CASLQSAGEWDEQYF
>NA|TRBJ2-7|TRBV7-9|NA
TGTGCCAGCAGCTTAGCGGTGGGCAGGAGCTACGAGCAGTACTTC
CASSLAVGRSYEQYF
>NA|TRBJ2-2|TRBV11-2|NA
TGTGCCAGCAGCTTAGTTATCTGGGAGCTGTTTTTT
CASSLVIWELFF
>once|TRBJ2-3|TRBV7-9|NA
TGTGCCAGCAGCCAAACAGCCACAGATACGCAGTATTTT
CASSQTATDTQYF
>NA|TRBJ2-1|TRBV2|NA
TGTGCCAGGAGCCTTAGGCGGGGAACCTACAATGAGCAGTTCTTC
CARSLRRGTYNEQFF
>NA|TRBJ1-5|TRBV15|NA
TGTGCCACCAGCAAGGATGTGAATCAGCCCCAGCATTTT
CATSKDVNQPQHF
>few|TRBJ1-1|TRBV2|TRBD1
TGTGCCAGCAGTCAGACAGGGGGTTCAGCTTTCTTT
CASSQTGGSAFF
>NA|TRBJ1-4|TRBV2|NA
TGTGCCAGCAGTGAGACTGGAAAACTGTTTTTT
CASSETGKLFF
>NA|TRBJ1-3|TRBV7-9|TRBD1
TGTGCCAGCAGTGGGGACAGGGGAGGGATTTCCGCAAATTCGCCATTT
CASSGDRGGISANSPF
>NA|TRBJ2-3|TRBV9|NA
TGTGCCAGCAGCGTAGAGGCGGGAATCGTTGCAGATACGCAGTATTTT
CASSVEAGIVADTQYF
>few|TRBJ2-6|TRBV4-2|TRBD1
TGTGCCAGCAGCCCACGACCTATGGAGACAGGGGTTGGGGCCAACGTCCTGACTTTC
CASSPRPMETGVGANVLTF